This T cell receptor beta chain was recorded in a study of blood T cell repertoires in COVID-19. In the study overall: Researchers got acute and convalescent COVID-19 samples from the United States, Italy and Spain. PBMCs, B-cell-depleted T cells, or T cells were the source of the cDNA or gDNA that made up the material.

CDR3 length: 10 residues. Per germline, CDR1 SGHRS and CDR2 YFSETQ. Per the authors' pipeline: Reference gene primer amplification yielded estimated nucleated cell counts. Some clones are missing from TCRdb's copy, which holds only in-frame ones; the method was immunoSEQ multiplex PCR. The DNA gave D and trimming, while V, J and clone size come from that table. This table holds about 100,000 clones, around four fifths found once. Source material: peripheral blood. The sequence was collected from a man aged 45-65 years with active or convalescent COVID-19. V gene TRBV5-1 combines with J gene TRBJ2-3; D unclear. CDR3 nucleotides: TGCGCACTAAACACAGATACGCAGTATTTT. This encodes CALNTDTQYF.